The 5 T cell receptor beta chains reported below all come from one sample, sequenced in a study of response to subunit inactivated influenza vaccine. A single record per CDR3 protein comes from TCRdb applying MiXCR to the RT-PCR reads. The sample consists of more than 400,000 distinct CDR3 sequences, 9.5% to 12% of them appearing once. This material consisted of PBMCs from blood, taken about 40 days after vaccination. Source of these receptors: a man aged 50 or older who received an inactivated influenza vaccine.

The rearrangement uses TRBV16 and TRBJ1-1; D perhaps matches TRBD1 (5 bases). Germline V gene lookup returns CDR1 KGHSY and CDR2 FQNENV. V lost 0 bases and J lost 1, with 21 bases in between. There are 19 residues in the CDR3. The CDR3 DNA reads TGTGCCAGCAGCCAATCGTTTGTGGCAGGGCGAATTCCGAACACTGAAGCTTTCTTT. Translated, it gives CASSQSFVAGRIPNTEAFF.

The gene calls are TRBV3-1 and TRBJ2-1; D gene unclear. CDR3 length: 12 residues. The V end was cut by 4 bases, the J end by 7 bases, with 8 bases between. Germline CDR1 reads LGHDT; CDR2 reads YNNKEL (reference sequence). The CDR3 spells CASSRKVNEQFF. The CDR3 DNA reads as TGTGCCAGCAGCCGGAAGGTTAATGAGCAGTTCTTC.

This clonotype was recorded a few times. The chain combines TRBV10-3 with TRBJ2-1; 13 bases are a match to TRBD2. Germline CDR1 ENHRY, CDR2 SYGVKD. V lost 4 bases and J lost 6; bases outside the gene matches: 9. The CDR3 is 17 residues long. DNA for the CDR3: TGTGCCATCAGTGGGACCTCAGGACTAGCGGGAGTCAATGAGCAGTTCTTC. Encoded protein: CAISGTSGLAGVNEQFF.

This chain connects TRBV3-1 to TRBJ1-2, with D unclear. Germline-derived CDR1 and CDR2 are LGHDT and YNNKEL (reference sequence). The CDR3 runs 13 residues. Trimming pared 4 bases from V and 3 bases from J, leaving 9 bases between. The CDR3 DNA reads TGTGCCAGCAGCCGCGCCATGGACTATGGCTACACCTTC. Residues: CASSRAMDYGYTF.

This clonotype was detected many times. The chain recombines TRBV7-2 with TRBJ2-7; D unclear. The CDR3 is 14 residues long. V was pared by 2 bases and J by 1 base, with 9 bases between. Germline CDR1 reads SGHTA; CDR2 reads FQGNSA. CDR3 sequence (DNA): TGTGCCAGCAGCTTATACGAAGGGTCCTACGAGCAGTACTTC. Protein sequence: CASSLYEGSYEQYF.